This T cell receptor beta chain comes out of a study of CD8+CD57+ T cells in acquired aplastic anemia. The overall study: DNA recovered from sorted CD4+ and CD8+ cells had a mean of approximately 3 ug.

Study results and limitations: For CD8+ Simpson's diversity, patients and controls showed no significant difference.

CDR3 size: 15 residues. Germline CDR1 is SGDLS and CDR2 is YYNGEE. With 5 bases removed from V and 12 bases from J, the gap between germline ends came to 26 bases. Profiles of TCR beta VDJ and CDR3 were generated from a genomic DNA template. MiXCR, applied by TCRdb to the reads, yields one record per CDR3 protein. This table holds more than 250,000 distinct CDR3 sequences, about 80% found once. Sequencing was done on patients that had shown CD8+CD57+ cell expansion by flow cytometry. Everyone among the patients had severe acquired aplastic anemia. To note about this clonotype: The antigen is not known.

The sample was sorted CD4+, CD8+, or CD8+CD57+ T cells (not recorded which) from PBMCs. J is TRBJ1-1 and V is TRBV9; no definite D call. This clonotype was obtained from a human donor with aplastic anemia. The CDR3 DNA reads TGTGCCAGCAGTGGTGAAGCGGGGAACACCGGGGAGCCTTTCTTT. Amino acids: CASSGEAGNTGEPFF.